The 18 T cell receptor beta chains below were found in one sample sequenced in a study of shared clonotypes between healthy human individuals. Some clones are missing from TCRdb's copy, which holds only in-frame ones; the method was immunoSEQ multiplex PCR. The sample holds 1.4 million or so clones; 98% are singletons and the top ten take about 0.34%. The sample comprised naive CD4+ T cells sorted from blood. Subset indicated: CD45RA+ positively selected. The receptors shown here come from a man aged 25-45 years in good health.

This clone came up once. Other nucleotide sequences from this sample produce the same CDR3. V and J are TRBV7-2 and TRBJ2-1; the D is unclear. CDR1 is SGHTA and CDR2 is FQGNSA in the germline V gene. The V end was cut by 6 bases, the J end by 0 bases, with 12 bases between. The CDR3 consists of 15 residues. The CDR3 sequence: CASSRAPSSYNEQFF. DNA of the CDR3: TGTGCCAGCAGTCGAGCGCCAAGCTCCTACAATGAGCAGTTCTTC.

J is TRBJ1-2 and V is TRBV5-1; D not resolved. V was pared by 5 bases and J by 6 bases, with 17 bases between. There are 14 residues in the CDR3. Germline-derived CDR1 and CDR2 are SGHRS and YFSETQ. CDR3 in DNA: TGCGCCAGCAGACCCCCAATCGAGGAAAATGGCTACACCTTC. It is translated as CASRPPIEENGYTF.

This chain joins TRBV18 and TRBJ1-2; D unclear. The CDR3 extends over 13 amino acids. Looked up from germline, CDR1 is KGHSH and CDR2 is LQKENI. The germline V and J ends were trimmed by 8 bases and 6 bases, with 16 bases remaining between them. For the CDR3, the DNA is TGTGCCAGCCGACGCGGGGATTTGGATGGCTACACCTTC. Encoded protein: CASRRGDLDGYTF.

The gene calls are TRBV10-3 and TRBJ2-3; the D gene is possibly TRBD2 (6 bases). This CDR3 is 16 amino acids long. V dropped 0 bases and J dropped 3 bases, with 13 bases sitting between them. The germline gives CDR1 ENHRY, CDR2 SYGVKD. The CDR3 region is CAISESIRERTDTQYF. The DNA for the CDR3 is TGTGCCATCAGTGAGTCGATTCGGGAGAGGACAGATACGCAGTATTTT.

The rearrangement uses TRBV19 and TRBJ2-3, with D hard to call. This CDR3 comprises 15 residues. CDR1 and CDR2 (germline): LNHDA, SQIVND (reference sequence). V was pared by 5 bases and J by 6 bases, with 18 bases between. The CDR3 loop reads CASSSFGASGDTQYF. DNA for the CDR3: TGTGCCAGTAGTTCATTCGGAGCTAGTGGGGATACGCAGTATTTT.

The J gene is TRBJ2-3, the V gene TRBV29-1; 7 positions match TRBD2. Germline V CDR1 and CDR2: SQVTM, ANQGSEA. The length of the CDR3 is 13 residues. The trim removed 3 bases at V and 6 bases at J, leaving 6 bases unmatched. The CDR3 bases are TGCAGCGTTGAGGTAGCGGGCTACGATACGCAGTATTTT. This translates into CSVEVAGYDTQYF.

The V gene is TRBV20-1, the J gene TRBJ2-7, with D perhaps matching TRBD2 (6 bases). Germline CDR1 DFQATT, CDR2 SNEGSKA (reference sequence). The CDR3 extends over 11 amino acids. V lost 5 bases to trimming and J lost 4 bases, with 9 bases between them. The CDR3 nucleotides read TGCAGTGCTGCGCGGGAATACGAGCAGTACTTC. This gives the protein CSAAREYEQYF.

Concerning this clone: This same CDR3 is encoded by further DNA sequences in the sample. The chain combines TRBV18 with TRBJ2-7, with TRBD2 matching 11 bases. CDR1 is KGHSH and CDR2 is LQKENI in the germline V gene. The CDR3 contains 16 residues. J gave up 0 bases and V 6 bases, and 7 bases lay outside the gene matches. Here the CDR3 DNA reads TGTGCCAGCTCCCCTGGACTAGCGGGTGTCTCCTACGAGCAGTACTTC. It encodes CASSPGLAGVSYEQYF.

This chain joins TRBV2 and TRBJ1-5; D not certain. V gave up 2 bases and J gave up 0 bases, with 5 bases separating them. Per germline, CDR1 SNHLY and CDR2 FYNNEI. CDR3 length: 14 residues. This CDR3 is CASSEIGSNQPQHF. The CDR3 DNA reads TGTGCCAGCAGTGAAATCGGTAGCAATCAGCCCCAGCATTTT.

The gene calls are TRBV27 and TRBJ2-3, with 9 bases identical to TRBD2. V lost 3 bases to trimming and J lost 7 bases; unmatched junction nucleotides: 8. The CDR3 is 15 residues long. Germline V gives CDR1 MNHEY, CDR2 SMNVEV (reference sequence). The CDR3 DNA is TGTGCCAGCAGTTTTTTAGCGGGAGTAGGGAATACGCAGTATTTT. It specifies CASSFLAGVGNTQYF.

V is TRBV4-1 and J is TRBJ2-1; 7 bases are a match to TRBD2. This CDR3 is built from 15 residues. Trimming removed 2 bases from V and 4 bases from J; junction bases left unmatched: 5. Germline V lookup: CDR1 MGHRA, CDR2 YSYEKL. The CDR3 DNA sequence: TGCGCCAGCAGCCAATCTAGCGGAGCGTACAATGAGCAGTTCTTC. This gives the protein CASSQSSGAYNEQFF.

V and J are TRBV4-1 and TRBJ2-3; D possibly matches TRBD1 or TRBD2 (5 bases each). Trimming stripped 1 base from V and 6 bases from J, with 8 bases between. This CDR3 is 13 amino acids long. Looked up from germline, CDR1 is MGHRA and CDR2 is YSYEKL. In nucleotides, the CDR3 is TGCGCCAGCAGCCAAGTGGGGACGGATACGCAGTATTTT. Its protein is CASSQVGTDTQYF.

V usage is TRBV18 and J usage is TRBJ2-3; 7 bases are shared with TRBD2. CDR3 length: 17 residues. CDR1 and CDR2 from the germline V gene are KGHSH and LQKENI. V gave up 3 bases and J gave up 1 base; unmatched junction bases: 10. CDR3 nucleotide sequence: TGTGCCAGCTCACCCTCGTCCAGTGGGGGGGGCACAGATACGCAGTATTTT. Encoded protein: CASSPSSSGGGTDTQYF.

The gene calls are TRBV7-2 and TRBJ1-2, with D uncertain. Germline CDR1 and CDR2: SGHTA and FQGNSA. V was cut by 2 bases and J by 1 base, with 8 bases left in between. The length of the CDR3 is 14 residues. This CDR3 reads CASSLTVLNYGYTF. The CDR3 DNA is TGTGCCAGCAGCTTAACAGTTCTTAACTATGGCTACACCTTC. The entire variable domain, with the rest obtained from reference TRBV7-2 and TRBJ1-2, is as follows: GAGVSQSPSNKVTEKGKDVELRCDPISGHTALYWYRQSLGQGLEFLIYFQGNSAPDKSGLPSDRFSAERTGGSVSTLTIQRTQQEDSAVYLCASSLTVLNYGYTFGSGTRLTVV.

This rearrangement joins TRBV19 to TRBJ2-7; tentatively, D is TRBD2 (6 bases). The CDR3 runs 15 residues. Deletions cut 1 base from V and 0 bases from J, with 10 bases between. Germline lookup yields CDR1 LNHDA and CDR2 SQIVND (reference sequence). CDR3 region: CASSIVRDPSYEQYF. CDR3 bases: TGTGCCAGTAGTATAGTGCGGGACCCCTCCTACGAGCAGTACTTC.

This clone showed up just a few times. The chain combines TRBV2 with TRBJ1-5, with a possible D match to TRBD1 (5 bases). Germline CDR1 SNHLY, CDR2 FYNNEI. V was pared by 6 bases and J by 1 base, with 7 bases between. The CDR3 sequence is 13 residues long. As DNA, the CDR3 is TGTGCCAGCAGCCCAGGGAGCAATCAGCCCCAGCATTTT. It yields the protein CASSPGSNQPQHF. Full variable domain (remainder filled in from reference TRBV2 and TRBJ1-5): EPEVTQTPSHQVTQMGQEVILRCVPISNHLYFYWYRQILGQKVEFLVSFYNNEISEKSEIFDDQFSVERPDGSNFTLKIRSTKLEDSAMYFCASSPGSNQPQHFGDGTRLSIL.

The V call is TRBV25-1, the J call TRBJ2-3; perhaps D is TRBD1 or TRBD2 (7 bases each). CDR1 and CDR2 from the germline V gene are MGHDK and SYGVNS. Trimming stripped 0 bases from V and 7 bases from J, with 20 bases between. CDR3 size: 17 residues. The CDR3 spells CASSEYLSGQGGNTQYF. The CDR3 region has the DNA TGTGCCAGCAGTGAATATCTCTCCGGGCAGGGGGGGAATACGCAGTATTTT.

This chain connects TRBV19 to TRBJ2-2, with D unclear. The CDR3 sequence is 15 residues long. Per the germline V gene, CDR1 is LNHDA and CDR2 is SQIVND (reference sequence). The V gene lost 7 bases and the J gene lost 3 bases, with 15 bases spanning the gap. The CDR3 is CASKIASPHTGELFF. The CDR3 DNA reads TGTGCCAGTAAAATAGCTTCCCCACACACCGGGGAGCTGTTTTTT. Full variable domain (remainder filled in from reference TRBV19 and TRBJ2-2): DGGITQSPKYLFRKEGQNVTLSCEQNLNHDAMYWYRQDPGQGLRLIYYSQIVNDFQKGDIAEGYSVSREKKESFPLTVTSAQKNPTAFYLCASKIASPHTGELFFGEGSRLTVL.